This TCR beta chain was identified in a study of cytomegalovirus exposure and HLA in healthy donors. PCR employed 60 Vbeta and 13 Jbeta primers. Repertoires were generated with immunoSEQ multiplex PCR, while TCRdb's copy carries only in-frame clones and drops some. This table holds approximately 72,000 clones, 60% to 75% found once. The study's findings and limits: Sequencing likely caused a cluster of highly shared sequence variants. Later on, analysis showed that most CMV-associated TCR beta chains appeared to be HLA-restricted.

Concerning this clone itself: No antigen is known for it.

All the people who gave samples were healthy bone marrow donors. The TCR was taken from a man aged 40-50 years in good health and CMV-seropositive. Sequenced input: PBMCs.

CDR3 residues: CASRRTGLAGNHEQYF. The CDR3 DNA reads as TGTGCCAGCAGAAGGACTGGGCTAGCGGGTAACCACGAGCAGTACTTC. The chain uses TRBV2 and TRBJ2-5; 8 bases map to TRBD2. The closer fit of TRBJ2-7 to the DNA end suggests the J call may be wrong. Germline V lookup: CDR1 SNHLY, CDR2 FYNNEI. The CDR3 spans 16 residues.